This T cell receptor beta chain was captured by sequencing in a study of blood T cells in healthy people across ages. A second PCR of roughly 6 to 12 cycles used a sample-barcoded 5' primer and a J-beta primer mix. TCRdb independently ran MiXCR on the 5' RACE reads; one entry per CDR3 protein. Among hundreds of thousands of distinct CDR3 sequences, about 30% were seen once, and the ten largest hold 15% to 18%. V shed 3 bases and J 3 bases; nucleotides not matched to a gene: 12. Germline V lookup: CDR1 SEHNR, CDR2 FQNEAQ (reference sequence). CDR3 length: 17 amino acids. This clonotype showed up many times. Sample donors were healthy Caucasian individuals that came from Russia, aged roughly 6 to 95.

This chain links TRBV7-9 with TRBJ2-3; TRBD1 matches 7 bases. Material: blood. The receptor's source is an elderly woman in good health. The CDR3 nucleotides are TGTGCCAGCAGCTTTAATCCCGGGACAGAACGTACAGATACGCAGTATTTT. Its translation: CASSFNPGTERTDTQYF.